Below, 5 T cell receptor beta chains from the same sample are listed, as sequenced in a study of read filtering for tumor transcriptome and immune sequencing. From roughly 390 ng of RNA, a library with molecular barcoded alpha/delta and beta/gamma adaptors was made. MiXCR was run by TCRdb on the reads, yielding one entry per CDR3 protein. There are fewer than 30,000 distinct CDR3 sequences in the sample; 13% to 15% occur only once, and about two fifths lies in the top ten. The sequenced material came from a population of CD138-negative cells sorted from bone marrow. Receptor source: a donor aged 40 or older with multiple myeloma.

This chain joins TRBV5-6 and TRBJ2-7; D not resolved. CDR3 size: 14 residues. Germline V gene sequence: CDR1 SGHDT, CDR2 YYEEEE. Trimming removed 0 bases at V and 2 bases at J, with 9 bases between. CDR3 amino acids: CASSLGIPTYEQYF. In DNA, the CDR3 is TGTGCCAGCAGCTTGGGTATTCCAACCTACGAGCAGTACTTC.

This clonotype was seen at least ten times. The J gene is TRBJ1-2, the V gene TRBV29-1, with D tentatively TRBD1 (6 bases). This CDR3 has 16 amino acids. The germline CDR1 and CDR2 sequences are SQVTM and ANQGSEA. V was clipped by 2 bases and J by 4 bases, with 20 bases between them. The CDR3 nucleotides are TGCAGCGTTGAACTTTTTGGTTTGGGCAGGGGCTATGGCTACACCTTC. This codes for CSVELFGLGRGYGYTF.

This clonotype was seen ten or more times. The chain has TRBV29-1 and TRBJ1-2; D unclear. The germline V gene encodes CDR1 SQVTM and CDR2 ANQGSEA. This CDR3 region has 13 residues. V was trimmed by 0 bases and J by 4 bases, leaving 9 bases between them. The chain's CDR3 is CSVEERSSYGYTF. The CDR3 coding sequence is TGCAGCGTTGAAGAAAGGAGCAGCTATGGCTACACCTTC.

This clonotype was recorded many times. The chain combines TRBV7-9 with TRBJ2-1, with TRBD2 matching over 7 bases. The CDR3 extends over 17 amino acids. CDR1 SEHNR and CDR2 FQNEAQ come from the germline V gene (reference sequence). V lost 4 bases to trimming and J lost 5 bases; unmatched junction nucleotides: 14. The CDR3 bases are TGTGCCAGCAGCTCGTCTTTTGAGGGACTATTGGACAATGAGCAGTTCTTC. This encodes CASSSSFEGLLDNEQFF.

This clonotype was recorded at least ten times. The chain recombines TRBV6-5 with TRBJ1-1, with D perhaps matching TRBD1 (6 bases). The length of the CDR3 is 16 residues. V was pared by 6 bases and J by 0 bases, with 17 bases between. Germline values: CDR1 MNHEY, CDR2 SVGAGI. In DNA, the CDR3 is TGTGCCAGCAGAAACATCCTAGGGGGGCTGAACACTGAAGCTTTCTTT. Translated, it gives CASRNILGGLNTEAFF.